This entry describes one TCR beta chain. The data were taken from a study of CD8+ T cells in alopecia areata. RNA extraction and reverse transcription yielded cDNA as sequencing template. TCRdb keeps only in-frame clones here, not all; method: immunoSEQ multiplex PCR. The sample has 2,000 or so clones; about three quarters are singletons. This sample's treatment: oral pan-JAK inhibitor, 5-10 mg twice daily. Collected material from alopecia areata patients comprised lesional scalp punch biopsies and peripheral blood. The CDR3 covers 17 residues. The germline gives CDR1 LGHNT, CDR2 FRNRAP. The V and J ends lost 0 bases and 0 bases respectively, with 12 bases between them.

The chain carries TRBV12-5 and TRBJ1-5; D possibly corresponds to TRBD1 (5 bases). This receptor was obtained from a human donor with alopecia areata. The sequences come from skin, collected between weeks 43 and 45, from a patient treated with tofacitinib. The CDR3 nucleotides are TGTGCTAGTGGTTTGGTAAGGACAAACTATAGCAATCAGCCCCAGCATTTT. This sequence encodes CASGLVRTNYSNQPQHF.